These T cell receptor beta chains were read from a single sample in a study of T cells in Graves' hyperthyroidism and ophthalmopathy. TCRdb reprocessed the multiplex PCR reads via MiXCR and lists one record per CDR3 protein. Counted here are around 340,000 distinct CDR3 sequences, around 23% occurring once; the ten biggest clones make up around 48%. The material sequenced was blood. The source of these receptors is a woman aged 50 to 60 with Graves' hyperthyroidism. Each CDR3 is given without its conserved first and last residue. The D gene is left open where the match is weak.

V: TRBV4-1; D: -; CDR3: ASSQTGVGANVLT
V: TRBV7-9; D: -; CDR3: ASSITRGDLGDTQY
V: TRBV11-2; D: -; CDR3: ASSHYYSERSGNTIY
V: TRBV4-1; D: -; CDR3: ASSQVGVRSSEAF
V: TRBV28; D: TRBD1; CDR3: ASSSPERGQRETQY
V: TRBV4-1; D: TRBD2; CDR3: ASSQDPSPTSGAFTDTQY
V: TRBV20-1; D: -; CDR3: SARDLGRVEEQF
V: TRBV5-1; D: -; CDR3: ASSLEGPESNEQF
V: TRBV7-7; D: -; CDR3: ASSLSDIDTQY
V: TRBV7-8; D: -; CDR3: ASSAGDLGDNEQF
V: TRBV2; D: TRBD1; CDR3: ASSLQGAQEKLF
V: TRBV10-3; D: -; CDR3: AISRGAEAF
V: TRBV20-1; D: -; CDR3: SARSDKSYEQY
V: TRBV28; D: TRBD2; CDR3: ATTSGGSTDTQY
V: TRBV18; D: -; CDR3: ASSPQVANNEQF
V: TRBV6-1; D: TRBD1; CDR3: AITDRAGNTIY
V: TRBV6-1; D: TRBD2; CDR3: ASRGTSGFQETQY
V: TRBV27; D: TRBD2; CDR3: ASSLSGSGETQY
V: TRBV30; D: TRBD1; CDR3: AWKTGSNYGYT
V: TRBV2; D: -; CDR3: ASSAVSGYGYT
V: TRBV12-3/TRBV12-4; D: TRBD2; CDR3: ASRPGLAGEGPGANVLT
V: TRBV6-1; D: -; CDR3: ASRRGRDEKLF
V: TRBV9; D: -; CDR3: ASSVVNGNEQF
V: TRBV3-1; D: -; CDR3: ASSQDSSPGPPTGTQY
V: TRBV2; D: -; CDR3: ATFPGGGNSPLH
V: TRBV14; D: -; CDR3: ASSHPGSTLGNGQF
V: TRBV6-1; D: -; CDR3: ASRRQEPYEQY
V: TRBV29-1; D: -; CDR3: SVEASGNTIY
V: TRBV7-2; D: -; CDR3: ASSYGEGDEQY
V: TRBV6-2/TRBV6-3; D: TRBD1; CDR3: ASSRDRSPNYGYT
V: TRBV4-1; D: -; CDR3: ASSQDWIHNGDSPLH
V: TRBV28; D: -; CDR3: ASSFAESGANVLT
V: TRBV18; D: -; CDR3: ASSPPNPLYNEQF
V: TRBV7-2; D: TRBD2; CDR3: ASRSSGGAYEQY
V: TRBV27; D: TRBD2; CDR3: ASSAKTSGRAGTDTQY
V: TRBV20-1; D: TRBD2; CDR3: SAPTSGSAEQY
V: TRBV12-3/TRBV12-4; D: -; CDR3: ASSLGPGDTGELF
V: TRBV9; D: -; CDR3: ASSVVWGENTEAF
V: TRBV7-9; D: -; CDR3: ASSRDSGRQFGYT
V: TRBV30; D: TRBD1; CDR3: AWSGQGAGGYT
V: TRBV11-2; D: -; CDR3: ASSPTDSGNTIY